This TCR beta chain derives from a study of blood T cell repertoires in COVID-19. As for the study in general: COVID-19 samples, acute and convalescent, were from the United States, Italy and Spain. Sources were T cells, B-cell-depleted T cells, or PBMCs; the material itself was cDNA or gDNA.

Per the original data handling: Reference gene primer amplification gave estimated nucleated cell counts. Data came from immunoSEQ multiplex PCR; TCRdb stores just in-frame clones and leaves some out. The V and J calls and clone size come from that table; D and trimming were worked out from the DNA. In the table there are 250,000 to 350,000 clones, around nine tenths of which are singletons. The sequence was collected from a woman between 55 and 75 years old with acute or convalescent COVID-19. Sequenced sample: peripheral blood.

The CDR3: CASSPWGDYGYTF. The CDR3, as DNA: TGTGCCAGCAGCCCCTGGGGGGACTATGGCTACACCTTC. This rearrangement joins TRBV7-9 to TRBJ1-2; TRBD1 is a possible D gene (5 bases). V gave up 5 bases and J gave up 3 bases, with 10 bases separating them. The CDR3 runs to 13 residues. Per germline, CDR1 SEHNR and CDR2 FQNEAQ (reference sequence).